This TCR beta chain was found in a study of cytotoxic CD8 clonotypes in ibrutinib-treated CLL. V lost 1 base to trimming and J lost 1 base, with 8 bases between them. The CDR3 is 15 residues long. CDR1 and CDR2 from the germline V gene are SGHNT and YENEEA. The table came from immunoSEQ multiplex PCR; TCRdb's copy has only in-frame clones and leaves some out. The sample has a few hundred thousand clones; less than 75% are singletons. The clonotype was recovered from a human donor with chronic lymphocytic leukemia. The rearrangement uses TRBV11-3 and TRBJ1-5, with D unresolved. Specimen: PBMCs, collected after 24 months of ibrutinib treatment. CDR3 protein: CASSLARTSNQPQHF. Written as DNA, the CDR3 is TGTGCCAGCAGCTTAGCCAGGACGAGCAATCAGCCCCAGCATTTT.